This T cell receptor (beta chain) was captured by sequencing in a study of T cells in Graves' hyperthyroidism and ophthalmopathy. Exclusion of patients followed from uncontrolled infection, other autoimmune disease, pregnancy or lactation. Initially, at the first diagnosis of hyperthyroidism and before any ophthalmopathy symptoms, blood was sampled. In germline, CDR1 is SGHVS, CDR2 FQNEAQ. The CDR3 has 13 amino acids. V lost 4 bases and J lost 6; bases outside the gene matches: 2. TCR beta CDR3 regions were amplified from RNA transcripts. With the HTBI primer set, the TCR CDR3 went through a first round of RT-PCR. TCRdb re-called the multiplex PCR reads with MiXCR, one entry per CDR3 protein. The table has around 380,000 distinct CDR3 sequences, approximately 13% seen once. This clonotype was counted ten times or more. Its antigen is not known. Whole-study results and caveats: Model-based prediction identified ophthalmopathy a median 6.5 months prior to its onset.

The specimen sequenced was blood. The chain employs TRBV7-8 and TRBJ2-1; 8 bases match TRBD1. This sequence was found in a young man with Graves' hyperthyroidism that later progressed to Graves' ophthalmopathy. CDR3 residues: CASSSRGRNEQFF. CDR3 bases: TGTGCCAGCAGCTCCAGGGGGCGCAATGAGCAGTTCTTC.